This passage covers 30 T cell receptor beta chains from one sample sequenced in a study of shared clonotypes between healthy human individuals. Cells designated naive CD8 were CD45RO-negative and were positively selected for CCR7, with terminally differentiated effector memory CD45RA+ cells excluded. Using immunoSEQ multiplex PCR, the repertoire was profiled, and TCRdb retains in-frame clones only, with some absent. The data hold over 2 million clones, with about 95% observed a single time. Sequenced sample: naive CD8+ T cells sorted from blood. These receptors were collected from a man between 18 and 29 years old in good health.

V gene TRBV4-1 combines with J gene TRBJ1-2; D is unclear. V lost 0 bases to trimming and J lost 3 bases, with 11 bases between them. Per the germline V gene, CDR1 is MGHRA and CDR2 is YSYEKL. The CDR3 is 15 residues long. The CDR3 DNA sequence: TGCGCCAGCAGCCAAGATGTCCTCCTAGACTATGGCTACACCTTC. This gives the protein CASSQDVLLDYGYTF.

V gene TRBV2 combines with J gene TRBJ1-5, with TRBD1 matching 7 bases. This CDR3 region has 15 residues. The junction had 5 bases not matched to a gene; V was cut back by 0 bases and J by 6 bases. Germline lookup yields CDR1 SNHLY and CDR2 FYNNEI. CDR3 sequence reads: CASSEADNRGQPQHF. CDR3 coding DNA: TGTGCCAGCAGTGAAGCGGATAACAGGGGTCAGCCCCAGCATTTT.

CDR3 coding DNA: TGCGCCAGCAGTCTGGGACCCGGGGAGCTGTTTTTT. Protein product: CASSLGPGELFF. This rearrangement joins TRBV4-3 to TRBJ2-2; D is possibly TRBD1 or TRBD2 (5 bases each). Germline CDR1 and CDR2: LGHNA and YSLEER. V lost 6 bases and J 6 bases, leaving 8 bases between the germline ends. This CDR3 has 12 residues.

The chain is built from TRBV19 and TRBJ2-1; D is possibly TRBD1 (5 bases). The CDR3 spans 14 residues. Germline V gives CDR1 LNHDA, CDR2 SQIVND (reference sequence). The V and J ends lost 3 bases and 3 bases respectively, with 9 bases between them. In DNA form, the CDR3 reads TGTGCCAGTAGTATGTCGACAGACTACAATGAGCAGTTCTTC. Translating it yields CASSMSTDYNEQFF.

The CDR3: CASSQPTGDRPEAFF. As DNA, the CDR3 is TGCGCCAGCAGCCAACCTACAGGGGATAGGCCCGAAGCTTTCTTT. The chain employs TRBV4-1 and TRBJ1-1; 7 bases are a match to TRBD1. Trimming took 2 bases from V and 8 from J; bases not matched to a gene: 11. Germline V gene sequence: CDR1 MGHRA, CDR2 YSYEKL. The CDR3 covers 15 residues.

The genes are TRBV21-1 and TRBJ2-7; TRBD1 reflects the table's D call only, with no check against the DNA. TRBV21-1 is a documented pseudogene. This CDR3 spans 16 amino acids. Here the CDR3 reads CASPIKIKTGGHEQYF. The DNA for the CDR3 is TGTGCCAGCCCTATAAAGATAAAGACAGGGGGTCACGAGCAGTACTTC.

Details on this clone: The sample holds other DNA sequences that translate to the same CDR3. The gene calls are TRBV2 and TRBJ2-7, with D unresolved. In germline, CDR1 is SNHLY, CDR2 FYNNEI. The CDR3 sequence is 13 residues long. V lost 4 bases and J lost 2, with 9 bases in between. CDR3 in amino acids: CASSVGPAYEQYF. The CDR3 nucleotides are TGTGCCAGCAGTGTCGGGCCTGCCTACGAGCAGTACTTC. Full variable domain (rest looked up from reference TRBV2 and TRBJ2-7): EPEVTQTPSHQVTQMGQEVILRCVPISNHLYFYWYRQILGQKVEFLVSFYNNEISEKSEIFDDQFSVERPDGSNFTLKIRSTKLEDSAMYFCASSVGPAYEQYFGPGTRLTVT.

The chain joins TRBV7-9 to TRBJ2-1; D is unresolved. The V gene lost 5 bases and the J gene lost 7 bases, with 15 bases spanning the gap. The CDR3 is 14 residues long. CDR1 is SEHNR, CDR2 FQNEAQ, per germline (reference sequence). CDR3 sequence: CASSIPGLGNEQFF. CDR3 nucleotide sequence: TGTGCCAGCAGCATTCCGGGTCTCGGGAATGAGCAGTTCTTC.

This chain links TRBV25-1 with TRBJ2-7; D is undetermined. This CDR3 comprises 14 residues. V lost 3 bases to trimming and J lost 2 bases, with 11 bases between them. CDR1 and CDR2 from the germline V gene are MGHDK and SYGVNS. The CDR3 DNA reads TGTGCCAGCAGTGATACGGGTGTTGCCTACGAGCAGTACTTC. This translates into CASSDTGVAYEQYF.

The chain recombines TRBV19 with TRBJ1-4, with TRBD1 matching 8 bases. CDR3 length: 18 residues. Germline V lookup: CDR1 LNHDA, CDR2 SQIVND (reference sequence). V was pared by 6 bases and J by 1 base, with 13 bases of the junction left unmatched. The CDR3: CASSRTGTGGGTNEKLFF. In nucleotides, the CDR3 is TGTGCCAGTAGCAGAACCGGGACAGGAGGGGGAACTAATGAAAAACTGTTTTTT.

The chain recombines TRBV27 with TRBJ2-1, with no clear D. CDR3 size: 16 residues. V shed 3 bases and J shed 8 bases, with 20 bases lying between them. Germline CDR1 is MNHEY and CDR2 is SMNVEV (reference sequence). CDR3 amino acids: CASSFLGVQYPHEQFF. CDR3 nucleotides: TGTGCCAGCAGTTTCCTTGGGGTCCAGTATCCCCATGAGCAGTTCTTC.

The rearrangement uses TRBV4-3 and TRBJ2-7; 10 bases are shared with TRBD2. Per germline, CDR1 LGHNA and CDR2 YSLEER. The CDR3 is 17 amino acids. The V segment lost 0 bases and the J segment 5 bases; nucleotides outside the gene matches: 10. DNA of the CDR3: TGCGCCAGCAGCCAAGAAACCGCTAGCGGGAGTCTCCACGAGCAGTACTTC. It encodes CASSQETASGSLHEQYF.

The rearrangement uses TRBV13 and TRBJ2-7, with a tentative D call TRBD1 (5 bases). V was cut by 4 bases and J by 1 base, with 8 bases left in between. The germline V gene encodes CDR1 PRHDT and CDR2 FYEKMQ (reference sequence). The CDR3 runs 13 residues. CDR3 nucleotide sequence: TGTGCCAGCAGCTCGGCAGGGTCCTACGAGCAGTACTTC. Protein sequence: CASSSAGSYEQYF.

V gene TRBV5-6 combines with J gene TRBJ2-5; TRBD1 aligns across 9 bases. The CDR3 runs 17 residues. Germline values: CDR1 SGHDT, CDR2 YYEEEE. The ends lost 2 bases at V and 2 bases at J; junction bases unmatched: 10. The CDR3 nucleotides read TGTGCCAGCAGCTTTGGACAGGGGCCTTTGATTCAAGAGACCCAGTACTTC. Translating gives CASSFGQGPLIQETQYF.

Only one count was recorded for this clone. The chain uses TRBV9 and TRBJ2-3; D is possibly TRBD2 (5 bases). This CDR3 has 13 amino acids. The V and J ends lost 0 bases and 8 bases respectively, with 10 bases between them. The germline V gene encodes CDR1 SGDLS and CDR2 YYNGEE. The DNA of the CDR3 is TGTGCCAGCAGCGTAGGAGGGTCGGGTACGCAGTATTTT. The encoded protein is CASSVGGSGTQYF.

The V call is TRBV11-3, the J call TRBJ2-1; D is ambiguous. The CDR3 length is 15 residues. The V and J ends lost 5 bases and 0 bases respectively, with 11 bases between them. Germline CDR1 reads SGHNT; CDR2 reads YENEEA. The CDR3 protein is CASSLTPFSYNEQFF. CDR3 in DNA: TGTGCCAGCAGCCTAACGCCCTTCTCCTACAATGAGCAGTTCTTC.

This clone was picked up one time. This chain uses TRBV4-3 with TRBJ2-3; the match to TRBD1 covers 9 bases. Germline CDR1 LGHNA, CDR2 YSLEER. The CDR3 length is 17 residues. After removal of 1 base from V and 3 bases from J, the junction contained 8 bases not matched to a gene. In DNA form, the CDR3 reads TGCGCCAGCAGCCAAGCGACTCCGGGACAGGGTACAGATACGCAGTATTTT. Its translation: CASSQATPGQGTDTQYF.

Here the CDR3 DNA reads TGTGCCAGCAGCTTGATCGGGTCGAACACTGAAGCTTTCTTT. It codes for CASSLIGSNTEAFF. The rearrangement uses TRBV5-4 and TRBJ1-1; D is undetermined. The V end lost 1 base, the J end lost 1 base, and 8 bases lay between the germline ends. Germline V gives CDR1 SGHNT, CDR2 YYREEE (reference sequence). CDR3 length: 14 amino acids.

This chain uses TRBV7-9 with TRBJ2-7; 8 nucleotides align to TRBD2. The CDR3 is 15 residues long. Trimming at V came to 1 base and at J to 2 bases, leaving 4 bases not matched to a gene. Germline assignment: CDR1 SEHNR and CDR2 FQNEAQ (reference sequence). The CDR3 coding sequence is TGTGCCAGCAGCTTAGAGGTAGCGGGACCCTACGAGCAGTACTTC. It codes for CASSLEVAGPYEQYF.

The chain combines TRBV30 with TRBJ1-2, with a tentative D call TRBD1 (6 bases). The CDR3 length is 15 residues. CDR1 and CDR2 (germline): GTSNPN, SVGIG (reference sequence). The ends were cut back, 2 bases at V and 8 bases at J, with 21 bases in the middle. The DNA for the CDR3 is TGTGCCTGGAGTTACCACGGGGACATGCGTGGCGGCTACACCTTC. Translation gives CAWSYHGDMRGGYTF. The variable domain in full, completed from reference TRBV30 and TRBJ1-2, reads SQTIHQWPATLVQPVGSPLSLECTVEGTSNPNLYWYRQAAGRGLQLLFYSVGIGQISSEVPQNLSASRPQDRQFILSSKKLLLSDSGFYLCAWSYHGDMRGGYTFGSGTRLTVV.

J is TRBJ1-5 and V is TRBV25-1; no definite D call. The CDR3 is made up of 13 amino acids. Trimming removed 3 bases from V and 6 bases from J, with 9 bases in between. CDR1 and CDR2 (germline): MGHDK, SYGVNS. CDR3 DNA sequence: TGTGCCAGCAGTGAGGGGTACGGTCAGCCCCAGCATTTT. It translates to CASSEGYGQPQHF. The variable domain in full, completed from reference TRBV25-1 and TRBJ1-5, reads EADIYQTPRYLVIGTGKKITLECSQTMGHDKMYWYQQDPGMELHLIHYSYGVNSTEKGDLSSESTVSRIRTEHFPLTLESARPSHTSQYLCASSEGYGQPQHFGDGTRLSIL.

The chain combines TRBV14 with TRBJ2-7; weak D call: TRBD2 (5 bases). The V gene lost 2 bases and the J gene lost 2 bases, with 10 bases spanning the gap. The CDR3 extends over 14 amino acids. Germline values: CDR1 SGHDN, CDR2 FVKESK. CDR3 sequence (DNA): TGTGCCAGCAGCCAACTATCGGGGACCTACGAGCAGTACTTC. Protein sequence: CASSQLSGTYEQYF.

This chain connects TRBV7-9 to TRBJ1-2; D ambiguous. CDR1 is SEHNR and CDR2 is FQNEAQ in the germline V gene (reference sequence). Trimming stripped 10 bases from V and 5 bases from J, with 11 bases between. The CDR3 length is 11 residues. The CDR3 loop is CATDRRYGYTF. The CDR3 nucleotides are TGTGCCACCGACCGAAGATATGGCTACACCTTC.

This chain links TRBV5-1 with TRBJ1-1; D gene unclear. CDR1 SGHRS and CDR2 YFSETQ come from the germline V gene. CDR3 length: 15 amino acids. The V end was cut by 3 bases, the J end by 0 bases, with 12 bases between. The CDR3: CASSSSQALNTEAFF. The DNA for the CDR3 is TGCGCCAGCAGCTCATCCCAGGCCTTGAACACTGAAGCTTTCTTT.

The chain employs TRBV27 and TRBJ2-1; 9 positions match TRBD2. Germline V gives CDR1 MNHEY, CDR2 SMNVEV (reference sequence). There are 14 residues in the CDR3. The trim removed 5 bases at V and 8 bases at J, leaving 7 bases unmatched. The CDR3 sequence: CASSRGTSIDEQFF. CDR3 coding DNA: TGTGCCAGCAGTCGGGGGACTAGCATCGATGAGCAGTTCTTC.

Comments on this clone: At one boundary the junction diverges from the germline segment, which might be a read error. The V call is TRBV7-7, the J call TRBJ2-1, with TRBD2 matching over 10 bases. The V gene's germline CDR1 is SSHAT and CDR2 FNYEAQ (reference sequence). CDR3 size: 15 residues. The CDR3 here is CASSPLAGPYNEQFF. DNA for the CDR3: TGTGCTAGCAGCCCACTAGCGGGACCCTACAATGAGCAGTTCTTC.

The genes are TRBV7-9 and TRBJ2-7; 7 bases fit TRBD2. V trimming: 2 bases; J trimming: 2 bases; junction bases outside the gene matches: 3. Germline lookup yields CDR1 SEHNR and CDR2 FQNEAQ (reference sequence). CDR3 length: 14 amino acids. CDR3 amino acids: CASSLSGRPYEQYF. CDR3 DNA: TGTGCCAGCAGCTTATCCGGGAGGCCCTACGAGCAGTACTTC. Full variable domain (outside the CDR3, taken from reference TRBV7-9 and TRBJ2-7): DTGVSQNPRHKITKRGQNVTFRCDPISEHNRLYWYRQTLGQGPEFLTYFQNEAQLEKSRLLSDRFSAERPKGSFSTLEIQRTEQGDSAMYLCASSLSGRPYEQYFGPGTRLTVT.

The V and J genes are TRBV27 and TRBJ2-7; possible D gene TRBD1, 5 bases. The CDR3 is 13 residues long. Germline assignment: CDR1 MNHEY and CDR2 SMNVEV (reference sequence). Trimming cost V 5 bases and J 3 bases, with 11 bases left between them. This chain's CDR3 is CASSQGFLYEQYF. In DNA, the CDR3 is TGTGCCAGCAGTCAGGGATTCCTCTACGAGCAGTACTTC.

The CDR3 region has the DNA TGCGCCAGCAGTCAACCGCCCCCGGGAAGTAGTGAAGCTTTCTTT. Translated: CASSQPPPGSSEAFF. The chain recombines TRBV23-1 with TRBJ1-1, with D uncertain. TRBV23-1 is an ORF, and what it does is uncertain. The CDR3 covers 15 residues. V lost 2 bases and J lost 7, with 17 bases in between.

A remark on this clone: The sample contains more than one DNA sequence encoding this CDR3. V and J are TRBV6-6 and TRBJ2-7; no clear D gene. CDR1 and CDR2 from the germline V gene are MNHNY and SVGAGI (reference sequence). This CDR3 has 14 amino acids. Deletions cut 0 bases from V and 3 bases from J, with 9 bases between. CDR3 loop: CASSYSGGDYEQYF. The CDR3 nucleotides read TGTGCCAGCAGTTACTCGGGCGGTGACTACGAGCAGTACTTC.